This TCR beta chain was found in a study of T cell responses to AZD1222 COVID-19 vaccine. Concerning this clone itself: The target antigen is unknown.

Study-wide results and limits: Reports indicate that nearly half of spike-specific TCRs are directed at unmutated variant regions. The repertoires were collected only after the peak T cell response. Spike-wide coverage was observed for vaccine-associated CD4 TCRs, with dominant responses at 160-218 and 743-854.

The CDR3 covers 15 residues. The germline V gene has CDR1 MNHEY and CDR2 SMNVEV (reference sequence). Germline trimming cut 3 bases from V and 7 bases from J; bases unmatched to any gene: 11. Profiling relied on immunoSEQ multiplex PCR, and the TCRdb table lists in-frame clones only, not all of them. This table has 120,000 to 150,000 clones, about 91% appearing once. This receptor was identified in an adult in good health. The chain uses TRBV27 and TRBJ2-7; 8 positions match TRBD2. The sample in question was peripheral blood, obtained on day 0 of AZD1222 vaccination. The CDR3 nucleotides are TGTGCCAGCAGTTTTGGGAGGAGCGGGAGTGGTGAGCAGTACTTC. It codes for CASSFGRSGSGEQYF.